The T cell receptor beta chain under discussion was sequenced for a study of cytomegalovirus exposure and HLA in healthy donors. General study results and limits: Sequencing depth across donors, presence/absence analyses assumed, was roughly uniform. Prediction of most subjects' HLA-A and HLA-B alleles by TCR beta sequences was reportedly accurate.

The PCR made use of 60 Vbeta and 13 Jbeta primers. Clones were read by immunoSEQ multiplex PCR, and TCRdb kept only the in-frame ones, dropping some. The sample contains about 160,000 clones, approximately 78% of which appear only once. Germline V gene lookup returns CDR1 MRHNA and CDR2 SNTAGT. V lost 0 bases, J lost 7 bases, and 21 bases lay in between. This CDR3 region has 18 residues. To note about this clone: Its matching antigen is unknown.

This TCR was sampled from a woman aged 40 to 49 in good health and CMV-seronegative. The chain joins TRBV6-4 to TRBJ1-4, with D unclear. The sequenced sample consisted of PBMCs. The CDR3 here is CASSDSRIPSQDGEKLFF. The CDR3 DNA is TGTGCCAGCAGTGACTCCAGGATACCAAGCCAGGATGGTGAAAAACTGTTTTTT.